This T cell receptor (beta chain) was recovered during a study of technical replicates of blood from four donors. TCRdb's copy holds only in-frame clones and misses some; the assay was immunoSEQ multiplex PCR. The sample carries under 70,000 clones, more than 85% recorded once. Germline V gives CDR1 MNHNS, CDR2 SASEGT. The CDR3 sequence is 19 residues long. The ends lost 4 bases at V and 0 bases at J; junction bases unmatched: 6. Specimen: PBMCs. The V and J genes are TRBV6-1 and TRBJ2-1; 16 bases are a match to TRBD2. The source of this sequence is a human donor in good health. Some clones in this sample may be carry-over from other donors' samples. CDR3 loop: CASSGGLAGGRSSYNEQFF. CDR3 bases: TGTGCCAGCAGTGGGGGACTAGCGGGAGGGCGTAGCTCCTACAATGAGCAGTTCTTC.